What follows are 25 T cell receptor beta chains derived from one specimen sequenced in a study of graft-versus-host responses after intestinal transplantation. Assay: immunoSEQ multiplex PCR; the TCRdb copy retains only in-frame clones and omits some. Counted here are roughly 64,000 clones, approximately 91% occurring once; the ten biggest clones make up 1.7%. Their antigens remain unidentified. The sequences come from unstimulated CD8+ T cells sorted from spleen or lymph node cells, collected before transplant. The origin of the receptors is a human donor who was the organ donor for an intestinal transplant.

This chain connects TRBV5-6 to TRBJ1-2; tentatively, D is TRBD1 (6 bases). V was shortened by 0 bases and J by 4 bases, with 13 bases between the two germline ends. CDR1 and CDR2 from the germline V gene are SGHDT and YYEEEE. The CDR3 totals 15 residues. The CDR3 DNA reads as TGTGCCAGCAGCTTGGCCGGGGGGCAGGCCTATGGCTACACCTTC. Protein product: CASSLAGGQAYGYTF.

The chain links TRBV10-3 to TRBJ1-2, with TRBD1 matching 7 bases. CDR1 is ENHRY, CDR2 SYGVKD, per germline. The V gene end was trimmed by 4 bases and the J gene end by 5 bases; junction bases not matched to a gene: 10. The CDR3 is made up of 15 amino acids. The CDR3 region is CAISGPGQRSYGYTF. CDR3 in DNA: TGTGCCATCAGTGGACCGGGACAGAGATCTTATGGCTACACCTTC.

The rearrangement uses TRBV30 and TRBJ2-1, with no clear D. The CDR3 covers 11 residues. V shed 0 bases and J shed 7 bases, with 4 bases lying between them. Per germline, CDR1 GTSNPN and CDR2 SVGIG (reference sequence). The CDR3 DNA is TGTGCCTGGAGTGTATATAATGAGCAGTTCTTC. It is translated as CAWSVYNEQFF.

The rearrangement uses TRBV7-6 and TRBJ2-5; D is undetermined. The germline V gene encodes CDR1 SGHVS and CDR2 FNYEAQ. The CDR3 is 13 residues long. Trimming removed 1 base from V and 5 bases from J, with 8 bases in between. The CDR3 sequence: CASSLEVGETQYF. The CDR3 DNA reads TGTGCCAGCAGCTTAGAGGTCGGGGAGACCCAGTACTTC.

CDR3 DNA: TGTGCCAGCAGTGCCGCGTGGGGGGGTGGGGATGGCTACACCTTC. It codes for CASSAAWGGGDGYTF. V usage is TRBV2 and J usage is TRBJ1-2, with TRBD1 as a possible D gene (5 bases). Germline values: CDR1 SNHLY, CDR2 FYNNEI. This CDR3 region has 15 residues. V gave up 4 bases and J gave up 6 bases, with 18 bases separating them.

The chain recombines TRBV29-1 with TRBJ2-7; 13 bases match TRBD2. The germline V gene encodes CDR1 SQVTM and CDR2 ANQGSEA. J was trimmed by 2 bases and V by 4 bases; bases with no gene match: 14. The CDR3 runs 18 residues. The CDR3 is CSVVVLVKGLAGPYEQYF. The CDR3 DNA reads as TGCAGCGTTGTTGTCCTGGTTAAGGGACTAGCGGGACCCTACGAGCAGTACTTC.

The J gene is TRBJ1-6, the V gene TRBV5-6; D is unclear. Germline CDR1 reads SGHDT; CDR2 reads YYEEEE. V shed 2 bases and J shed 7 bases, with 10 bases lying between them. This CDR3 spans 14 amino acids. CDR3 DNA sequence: TGTGCCAGCAGCTTTCTGTCAGAAAATTCACCCCTCCACTTT. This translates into CASSFLSENSPLHF.

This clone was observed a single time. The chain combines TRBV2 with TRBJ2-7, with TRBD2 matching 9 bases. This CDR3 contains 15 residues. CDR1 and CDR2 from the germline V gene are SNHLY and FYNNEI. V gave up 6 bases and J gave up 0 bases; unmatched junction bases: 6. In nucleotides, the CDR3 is TGTGCCAGCAGGGAACTAGCGGGCGCCTCCTACGAGCAGTACTTC. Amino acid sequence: CASRELAGASYEQYF. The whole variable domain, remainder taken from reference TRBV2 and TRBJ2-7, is EPEVTQTPSHQVTQMGQEVILRCVPISNHLYFYWYRQILGQKVEFLVSFYNNEISEKSEIFDDQFSVERPDGSNFTLKIRSTKLEDSAMYFCASRELAGASYEQYFGPGTRLTVT.

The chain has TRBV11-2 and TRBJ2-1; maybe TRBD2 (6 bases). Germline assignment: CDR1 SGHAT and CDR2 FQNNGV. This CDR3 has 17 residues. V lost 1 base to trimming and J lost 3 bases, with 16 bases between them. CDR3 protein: CASSLGFRVAVYNEQFF. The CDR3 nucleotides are TGTGCCAGCAGCTTAGGGTTTCGGGTAGCGGTCTACAATGAGCAGTTCTTC.

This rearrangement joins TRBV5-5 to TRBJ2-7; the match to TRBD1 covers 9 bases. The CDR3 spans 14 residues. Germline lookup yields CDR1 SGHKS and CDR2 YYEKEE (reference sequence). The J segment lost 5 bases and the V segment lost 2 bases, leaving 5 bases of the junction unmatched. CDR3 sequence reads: CASSFPGQGNEQYF. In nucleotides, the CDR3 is TGTGCCAGCAGCTTCCCGGGACAGGGAAACGAGCAGTACTTC. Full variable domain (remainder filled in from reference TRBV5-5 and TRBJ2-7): DAGVTQSPTHLIKTRGQQVTLRCSPISGHKSVSWYQQVLGQGPQFIFQYYEKEERGRGNFPDRFSARQFPNYSSELNVNALLLGDSALYLCASSFPGQGNEQYFGPGTRLTVT.

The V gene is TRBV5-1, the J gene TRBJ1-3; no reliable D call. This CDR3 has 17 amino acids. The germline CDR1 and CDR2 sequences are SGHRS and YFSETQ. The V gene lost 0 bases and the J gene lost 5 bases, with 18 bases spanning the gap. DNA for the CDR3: TGCGCCAGCAGCTTGGGTCCGTACGTGTTGACTCGAAACACCATATATTTT. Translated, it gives CASSLGPYVLTRNTIYF.

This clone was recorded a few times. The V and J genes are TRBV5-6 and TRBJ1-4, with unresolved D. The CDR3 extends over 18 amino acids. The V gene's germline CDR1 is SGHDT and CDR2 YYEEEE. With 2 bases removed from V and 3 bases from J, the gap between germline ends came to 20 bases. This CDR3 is CASSFNPVRGEANEKLFF. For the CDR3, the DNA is TGTGCCAGCAGCTTTAATCCTGTTCGTGGTGAGGCTAATGAAAAACTGTTTTTT. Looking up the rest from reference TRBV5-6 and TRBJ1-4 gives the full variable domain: DAGVTQSPTHLIKTRGQQVTLRCSPKSGHDTVSWYQQALGQGPQFIFQYYEEEERQRGNFPDRFSGHQFPNYSSELNVNALLLGDSALYLCASSFNPVRGEANEKLFFGSGTQLSVL.

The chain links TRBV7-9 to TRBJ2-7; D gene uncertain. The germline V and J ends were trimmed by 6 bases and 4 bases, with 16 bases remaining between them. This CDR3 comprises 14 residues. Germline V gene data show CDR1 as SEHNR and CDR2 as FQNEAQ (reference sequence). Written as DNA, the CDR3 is TGTGCCAGCAGTTCGGTCCTCAACGGTTACGAGCAGTACTTC. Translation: CASSSVLNGYEQYF.

In nucleotides, the CDR3 is TGTGCCATCAGTGAGGGGCAGGGGTTGAACAATGAGCAGTTCTTC. Translation gives CAISEGQGLNNEQFF. This chain joins TRBV10-3 and TRBJ2-1; perhaps TRBD1 as D (6 bases). From germline, CDR1 is ENHRY and CDR2 SYGVKD. The CDR3 runs to 15 residues. Trimming stripped 2 bases from V and 5 bases from J, with 13 bases between.

CDR3 sequence: CASSLYSNQPQHF. DNA of the CDR3: TGTGCCAGCAGTCTCTATAGCAATCAGCCCCAGCATTTT. The chain combines TRBV28 with TRBJ1-5; D is undetermined. The CDR3 sequence is 13 residues long. Trimming pared 5 bases from V and 0 bases from J, leaving 5 bases between. Per germline, CDR1 MDHEN and CDR2 SYDVKM.

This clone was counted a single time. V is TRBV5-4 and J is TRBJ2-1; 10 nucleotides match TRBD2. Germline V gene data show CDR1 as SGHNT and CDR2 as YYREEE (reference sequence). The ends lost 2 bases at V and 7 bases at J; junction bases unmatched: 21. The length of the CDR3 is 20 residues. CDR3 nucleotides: TGTGCCAGCAGCTTACCCCCTCTAGCGGGAGACGGTCCAGGAGGGAATGAGCAGTTCTTC. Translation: CASSLPPLAGDGPGGNEQFF.

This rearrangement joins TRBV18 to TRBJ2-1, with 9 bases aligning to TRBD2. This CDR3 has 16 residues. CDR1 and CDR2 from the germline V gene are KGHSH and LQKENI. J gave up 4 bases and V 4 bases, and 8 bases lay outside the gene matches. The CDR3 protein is CASSLSLAGRYNEQFF. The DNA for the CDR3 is TGTGCCAGCTCACTAAGCCTAGCGGGACGTTACAATGAGCAGTTCTTC.

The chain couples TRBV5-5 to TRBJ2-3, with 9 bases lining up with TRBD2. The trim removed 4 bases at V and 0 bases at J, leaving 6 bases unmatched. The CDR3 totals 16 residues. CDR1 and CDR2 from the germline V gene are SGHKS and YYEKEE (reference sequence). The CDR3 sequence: CASSQGLAWSTDTQYF. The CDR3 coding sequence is TGTGCCAGCAGCCAGGGACTAGCATGGAGCACAGATACGCAGTATTTT.

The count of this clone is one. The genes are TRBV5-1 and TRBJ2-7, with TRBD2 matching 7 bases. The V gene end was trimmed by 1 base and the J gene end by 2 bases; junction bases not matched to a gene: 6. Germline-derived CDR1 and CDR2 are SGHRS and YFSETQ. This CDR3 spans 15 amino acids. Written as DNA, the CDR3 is TGCGCCAGCAGCTTGTCTCGCGGGAGCCCCTACGAGCAGTACTTC. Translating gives CASSLSRGSPYEQYF.

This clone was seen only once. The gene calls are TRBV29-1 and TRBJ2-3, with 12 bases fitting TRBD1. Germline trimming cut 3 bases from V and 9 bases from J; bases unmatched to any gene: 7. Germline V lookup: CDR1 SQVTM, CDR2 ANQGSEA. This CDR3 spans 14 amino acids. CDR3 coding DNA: TGCAGCGTTGATGGTCGGGACAGGGGGCCCACGCAGTATTTT. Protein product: CSVDGRDRGPTQYF.

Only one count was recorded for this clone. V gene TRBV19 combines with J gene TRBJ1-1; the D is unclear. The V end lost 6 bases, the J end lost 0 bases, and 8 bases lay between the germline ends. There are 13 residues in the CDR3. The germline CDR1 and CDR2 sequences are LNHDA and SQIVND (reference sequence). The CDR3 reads CASSLYMNTEAFF. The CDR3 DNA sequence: TGTGCCAGTAGCCTGTACATGAACACTGAAGCTTTCTTT.

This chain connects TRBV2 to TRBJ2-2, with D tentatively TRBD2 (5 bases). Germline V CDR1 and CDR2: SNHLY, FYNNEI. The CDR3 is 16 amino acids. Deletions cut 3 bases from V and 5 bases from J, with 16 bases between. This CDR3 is CASSDAGSLPTGELFF. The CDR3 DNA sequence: TGTGCCAGCAGTGACGCTGGGAGTTTACCTACCGGGGAGCTGTTTTTT.

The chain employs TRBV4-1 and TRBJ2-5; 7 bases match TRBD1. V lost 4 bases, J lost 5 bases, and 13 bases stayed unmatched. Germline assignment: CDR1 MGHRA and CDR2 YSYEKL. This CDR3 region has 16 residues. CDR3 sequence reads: CASSPRGTGVMETQYF. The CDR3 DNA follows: TGCGCCAGCAGCCCCAGGGGAACAGGGGTCATGGAGACCCAGTACTTC.

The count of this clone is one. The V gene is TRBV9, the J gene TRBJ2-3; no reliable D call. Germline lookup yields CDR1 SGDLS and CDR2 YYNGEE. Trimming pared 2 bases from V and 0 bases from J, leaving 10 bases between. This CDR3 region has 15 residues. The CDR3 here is CASSVSGPSTDTQYF. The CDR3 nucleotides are TGTGCCAGCAGCGTGTCAGGTCCTAGCACAGATACGCAGTATTTT.

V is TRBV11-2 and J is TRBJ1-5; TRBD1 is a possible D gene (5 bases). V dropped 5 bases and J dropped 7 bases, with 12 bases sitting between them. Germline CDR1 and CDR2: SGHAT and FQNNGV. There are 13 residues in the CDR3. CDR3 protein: CASSASQGQPQHF. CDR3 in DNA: TGTGCCAGCAGCGCCTCGCAGGGACAGCCCCAGCATTTT.